The clone carrying this T cell receptor (beta chain) was seen only a few times. This CDR3 has 15 residues. Per the germline V gene, CDR1 is SNHLY and CDR2 is FYNNEI. V lost 6 bases and J lost 1, with 12 bases in between. Profiling relied on immunoSEQ multiplex PCR, and the TCRdb table lists in-frame clones only, not all of them. This table holds approximately 300,000 clones, approximately 91% found once. Enrolled through a virtual design, the participants were between 18 and 89 years of age and came from under 30 US areas. These data come from a study of blood T cell repertoires in COVID-19. The chain is built from TRBV2 and TRBJ2-2; TRBD2 might be the D (5 bases). The sequence derives from a man between 60 and 75 years old who had recovered from COVID-19. The sequenced sample was PBMCs or T cells enriched from blood (not recorded which). CDR3 protein: CASSFLGLNTGELFF. CDR3 DNA sequence: TGTGCCAGCAGCTTCCTCGGACTGAACACCGGGGAGCTGTTTTTT.